Below, 29 T cell receptor beta chains from the same sample are listed, as sequenced in a study of T cell repertoires in ileal Crohn's disease. Time point defined: inflamed ileum from the surgical specimen. Here immunoSEQ multiplex PCR was the method, and the copy in TCRdb shows in-frame clones only, minus some. Of 8,000 to 9,500 clones in the sample, roughly 85% were seen once. The sequenced material came from ileal tissue. The receptors stem from an adult with Crohn's disease.

The chain recombines TRBV14 with TRBJ2-1, with D possibly being TRBD2 (6 bases). CDR3 length: 15 amino acids. Trimming took off 1 base at V and 4 bases at J, with 11 bases between the two ends. The germline V gene has CDR1 SGHDN and CDR2 FVKESK. The CDR3 spells CASSQGLGGYNEQFF. CDR3 bases: TGTGCCAGCAGCCAAGGATTGGGGGGATACAATGAGCAGTTCTTC.

The CDR3 spells CASSQETVRNYGYTF. As DNA, the CDR3 is TGCGCCAGCAGCCAAGAAACGGTTCGGAACTATGGCTACACCTTC. The chain employs TRBV4-3 and TRBJ1-2; D unclear. Between the trimmed V and J ends, which lost 0 bases and 2 bases, there was a span of 10 bases. From germline, CDR1 is LGHNA and CDR2 YSLEER. The CDR3 is 15 residues long.

The chain recombines TRBV7-8 with TRBJ2-3; 8 bases agree with TRBD1. The trim removed 5 bases at V and 4 bases at J, leaving 5 bases unmatched. The CDR3 is 14 residues long. Germline CDR1 is SGHVS and CDR2 is FQNEAQ. The DNA for the CDR3 is TGTGCCAGCAGCCCGAACAGGGGGGCAGATACGCAGTATTTT. Its protein product is CASSPNRGADTQYF.

The chain carries TRBV7-2 and TRBJ2-7, with 12 bases matching TRBD2. Per the germline V gene, CDR1 is SGHTA and CDR2 is FQGNSA. J lost 3 bases, V lost 2 bases, and 5 bases had no gene match. The CDR3 spans 16 residues. As DNA, the CDR3 is TGTGCCAGCAGCTTAAATCCTAGCGGGAGGGTCTACGAGCAGTACTTC. As protein: CASSLNPSGRVYEQYF.

The chain couples TRBV5-1 to TRBJ1-1, with a possible D match to TRBD1 (5 bases). Germline lookup yields CDR1 SGHRS and CDR2 YFSETQ. This CDR3 contains 13 residues. V lost 5 bases and J 1 base, leaving 9 bases between the germline ends. The CDR3: CASRVRENTEAFF. CDR3 DNA sequence: TGCGCCAGCAGAGTCAGGGAGAACACTGAAGCTTTCTTT.

CDR3 loop: CASSPGIYNEQFF. CDR3 in DNA: TGTGCCAGCAGCCCGGGGATTTACAATGAGCAGTTCTTC. The chain has TRBV7-2 and TRBJ2-1, with D possibly matching TRBD2 (5 bases). Germline loops: CDR1 SGHTA, CDR2 FQGNSA. The CDR3 sequence is 13 residues long. The V end was cut by 5 bases, the J end by 4 bases, with 9 bases between.

The chain recombines TRBV18 with TRBJ2-7; 9 bases align to TRBD1. The junction had 3 bases not matched to a gene; V was cut back by 3 bases and J by 3 bases. CDR1 is KGHSH, CDR2 LQKENI, per germline. The CDR3 loop spans 14 amino acids. CDR3 sequence reads: CASSPRQGVYEQYF. The CDR3 DNA is TGTGCCAGCTCACCCAGACAGGGGGTCTACGAGCAGTACTTC.

The table lists this clone with a few counts. This chain links TRBV27 with TRBJ2-7; TRBD1 is a possible D gene (6 bases). Between the trimmed V and J ends, which lost 5 bases and 1 base, there was a span of 9 bases. The CDR3 covers 13 residues. CDR1 is MNHEY, CDR2 SMNVEV, per germline (reference sequence). CDR3 protein: CASSDQGSYEQYF. CDR3 DNA: TGTGCCAGCAGTGATCAGGGGTCCTACGAGCAGTACTTC.

This chain connects TRBV5-1 to TRBJ1-2, with D tentatively TRBD1 (6 bases). Looked up from germline, CDR1 is SGHRS and CDR2 is YFSETQ. This CDR3 region has 14 residues. Trimming removed 6 bases from V and 6 bases from J, with 18 bases in between. This CDR3 is CASTWMAGHDGYTF. CDR3 DNA sequence: TGCGCCAGCACCTGGATGGCGGGACACGATGGCTACACCTTC. The complete variable domain, with remaining parts taken from reference TRBV5-1 and TRBJ1-2, reads KAGVTQTPRYLIKTRGQQVTLSCSPISGHRSVSWYQQTPGQGLQFLFEYFSETQRNKGNFPGRFSGRQFSNSRSEMNVSTLELGDSALYLCASTWMAGHDGYTFGSGTRLTVV.

This clone was observed a handful of times. This chain connects TRBV5-5 to TRBJ1-3; perhaps TRBD1 as D (5 bases). Germline V gene lookup returns CDR1 SGHKS and CDR2 YYEKEE (reference sequence). Trimming shortened V by 4 bases and J by 0 bases, and 14 bases separated the two germline ends. This CDR3 is 16 amino acids long. The DNA for the CDR3 is TGTGCCAGCAGCCCCGTCCCCAGGGACTCTGGAAACACCATATATTTT. Translated, it gives CASSPVPRDSGNTIYF.

As DNA, the CDR3 is TGTGCCAGCAGCCTATATAGTAGGGGGACAGGGCACGAAAAACTGTTTTTT. Translation: CASSLYSRGTGHEKLFF. V usage is TRBV13 and J usage is TRBJ1-4; 9 bases align to TRBD1. The junction had 15 bases not matched to a gene; V was cut back by 5 bases and J by 8 bases. The germline V gene encodes CDR1 PRHDT and CDR2 FYEKMQ (reference sequence). The CDR3 has 17 amino acids. Full variable domain (outside the CDR3, taken from reference TRBV13 and TRBJ1-4): AAGVIQSPRHLIKEKRETATLKCYPIPRHDTVYWYQQGPGQDPQFLISFYEKMQSDKGSIPDRFSAQQFSDYHSELNMSSLELGDSALYFCASSLYSRGTGHEKLFFGSGTQLSVL.

V gene TRBV6-4 combines with J gene TRBJ2-2; TRBD2 matches 7 bases. J gave up 3 bases and V 2 bases, and 0 bases lay outside the gene matches. Looked up from germline, CDR1 is MRHNA and CDR2 is SNTAGT. The CDR3 sequence is 14 residues long. DNA of the CDR3: TGTGCCAGCAGTGACAGCGGGGACACCGGGGAGCTGTTTTTT. It specifies CASSDSGDTGELFF.

This clone is a singleton in its sample. The chain joins TRBV15 to TRBJ1-2; D unresolved. Germline CDR1 reads LNHNV; CDR2 reads YYDKDF (reference sequence). V lost 1 base and J 13 bases, leaving 13 bases between the germline ends. CDR3 size: 12 residues. The CDR3 nucleotides are TGTGCCACCAGCAGAGGGTTAGCTGCAGGCACCTTC. Amino acid sequence: CATSRGLAAGTF.

V gene TRBV7-2 combines with J gene TRBJ1-5, with D possibly matching TRBD1 (5 bases). The V end lost 2 bases, the J end lost 0 bases, and 14 bases lay between the germline ends. In germline, CDR1 is SGHTA, CDR2 FQGNSA. This CDR3 has 17 residues. CDR3 sequence: CASSLMGRRDSNQPQHF. CDR3 DNA sequence: TGTGCCAGCAGCTTAATGGGGCGGCGGGATAGCAATCAGCCCCAGCATTTT.

The V gene is TRBV10-3, the J gene TRBJ1-1; possible D gene TRBD1, 5 bases. The CDR3 length is 13 residues. Per the germline V gene, CDR1 is ENHRY and CDR2 is SYGVKD. V lost 6 bases and J lost 4, with 12 bases in between. CDR3 region: CAIRAGQGTEAFF. The CDR3 region has the DNA TGTGCCATCAGGGCCGGGCAGGGCACTGAAGCTTTCTTT.

The chain has TRBV6-6 and TRBJ2-5; weak D call: TRBD1 (6 bases). Between the trimmed V and J ends, which lost 4 bases and 4 bases, there was a span of 13 bases. Germline assignment: CDR1 MNHNY and CDR2 SVGAGI (reference sequence). The CDR3 has 14 amino acids. The CDR3 loop reads CASSSSGVRETQYF. The CDR3 coding sequence is TGTGCCAGCAGTTCCTCAGGGGTTCGAGAGACCCAGTACTTC.

The rearrangement uses TRBV6-1 and TRBJ2-7; D might be TRBD2 (5 bases). The V end lost 2 bases, the J end lost 3 bases, and 8 bases lay between the germline ends. From germline, CDR1 is MNHNS and CDR2 SASEGT. The CDR3 covers 13 residues. The CDR3 region is CASSEWGDYEQYF. As DNA, the CDR3 is TGTGCCAGCAGTGAATGGGGAGACTACGAGCAGTACTTC.

This chain joins TRBV2 and TRBJ2-1, with D perhaps TRBD2 (7 bases). CDR3 length: 15 amino acids. CDR1 SNHLY and CDR2 FYNNEI come from the germline V gene. With 4 bases removed from V and 7 bases from J, the gap between germline ends came to 17 bases. The CDR3 loop is CASSGFGGRPNEQFF. CDR3 in DNA: TGTGCCAGCAGTGGCTTCGGGGGGCGACCTAATGAGCAGTTCTTC.

This clone showed up just once. The J gene is TRBJ1-2, the V gene TRBV28; 8 positions match TRBD1. V lost 5 bases and J lost 8; bases outside the gene matches: 10. Per germline, CDR1 MDHEN and CDR2 SYDVKM. The CDR3 runs to 14 residues. The CDR3 protein is CASSLGQALRGYTF. CDR3 nucleotides: TGTGCCAGCAGTCTGGGACAGGCGTTGCGGGGCTACACCTTC.

CDR3 region: CSVSEGKTQYF. The CDR3 DNA reads TGCAGCGTATCGGAGGGAAAGACCCAGTACTTC. This chain links TRBV29-1 with TRBJ2-5; possible D gene TRBD2, 6 bases. The CDR3 has 11 amino acids. V was cut by 6 bases and J by 6 bases, with 11 bases left in between. The germline V gene has CDR1 SQVTM and CDR2 ANQGSEA.

The chain uses TRBV5-1 and TRBJ1-1, with 10 bases fitting TRBD1. V was clipped by 5 bases and J by 5 bases; unmatched bases: 9. CDR3 length equals 15 residues. CDR1 is SGHRS, CDR2 YFSETQ, per germline. In DNA, the CDR3 is TGCGCCAGCAGGGCTCCAGACAGGGGGCCAACTGAAGCTTTCTTT. Its protein is CASRAPDRGPTEAFF.

The V call is TRBV5-1, the J call TRBJ2-6, with D maybe TRBD2 (6 bases). CDR3 length: 16 residues. The germline CDR1 and CDR2 sequences are SGHRS and YFSETQ. Trimming removed 2 bases at V and 1 base at J, with 10 bases between. The CDR3 loop reads CASSFGGASGANVLTF. CDR3 DNA sequence: TGCGCCAGCAGCTTCGGCGGGGCTTCTGGGGCCAACGTCCTGACTTTC.

This CDR3 is CASSSRLAGVGGIETQYF. CDR3 bases: TGTGCCAGCAGTTCAAGACTAGCGGGAGTCGGGGGAATAGAGACCCAGTACTTC. The chain joins TRBV28 to TRBJ2-5; TRBD2 agrees at 12 bases. The V segment lost 4 bases and the J segment 4 bases; nucleotides outside the gene matches: 13. CDR3 length equals 18 residues. Germline V gene lookup returns CDR1 MDHEN and CDR2 SYDVKM.

This chain joins TRBV9 and TRBJ2-2; perhaps TRBD1 as D (6 bases). The CDR3 extends over 15 amino acids. CDR1 and CDR2 from the germline V gene are SGDLS and YYNGEE. V was shortened by 4 bases and J by 2 bases, with 12 bases between the two germline ends. The CDR3 spells CASSPPGTNTGELFF. The CDR3, as DNA: TGTGCCAGCAGCCCTCCAGGGACAAACACCGGGGAGCTGTTTTTT.

The chain recombines TRBV28 with TRBJ2-7; TRBD1 aligns across 9 bases. V dropped 5 bases and J dropped 1; count of bases not matched to a gene: 6. This CDR3 contains 15 residues. CDR1 MDHEN and CDR2 SYDVKM come from the germline V gene. DNA for the CDR3: TGTGCCAGCAGTCGCCCCGGGACAGGGTCCTACGAGCAGTACTTC. As protein: CASSRPGTGSYEQYF. Full variable domain (missing parts from reference TRBV28 and TRBJ2-7): DVKVTQSSRYLVKRTGEKVFLECVQDMDHENMFWYRQDPGLGLRLIYFSYDVKMKEKGDIPEGYSVSREKKERFSLILESASTNQTSMYLCASSRPGTGSYEQYFGPGTRLTVT.

The rearrangement uses TRBV27 and TRBJ1-2; TRBD1 matches 10 bases. The germline gives CDR1 MNHEY, CDR2 SMNVEV (reference sequence). The CDR3 runs 14 residues. With V trimmed by 6 bases and J by 4 bases, 5 bases remained unmatched. CDR3 nucleotide sequence: TGTGCCAGCAGGAAGGGACAGGGGACCTATGGCTACACCTTC. This encodes CASRKGQGTYGYTF.

The chain recombines TRBV9 with TRBJ2-1; D not resolved. The V end was cut by 6 bases, the J end by 2 bases, with 15 bases between. CDR3 length equals 15 residues. Germline loops: CDR1 SGDLS, CDR2 YYNGEE. The CDR3: CASTPQPTAYNEQFF. Written as DNA, the CDR3 is TGTGCCAGCACCCCACAACCGACCGCCTACAATGAGCAGTTCTTC.

The J gene is TRBJ2-7, the V gene TRBV7-1, with D possibly being TRBD1 or TRBD2 (5 bases each). TRBV7-1 is sorted into the ORF group, with uncertain function. The CDR3 contains 15 residues. Deletions cut 4 bases from V and 0 bases from J, with 13 bases between. CDR3 sequence: CASSLGVRSSYEQYF. The CDR3 DNA reads as TGTGCCAGCAGCTTGGGGGTTCGGAGCTCCTACGAGCAGTACTTC.

The rearrangement joins TRBV28 to TRBJ2-7; D uncertain. Germline CDR1 and CDR2: MDHEN and SYDVKM. V gave up 8 bases and J gave up 3 bases, with 23 bases separating them. CDR3 length: 16 amino acids. This CDR3 reads CASRPPGSLGYYEQYF. The CDR3 bases are TGTGCCAGCCGCCCCCCGGGCAGCCTGGGGTACTACGAGCAGTACTTC.